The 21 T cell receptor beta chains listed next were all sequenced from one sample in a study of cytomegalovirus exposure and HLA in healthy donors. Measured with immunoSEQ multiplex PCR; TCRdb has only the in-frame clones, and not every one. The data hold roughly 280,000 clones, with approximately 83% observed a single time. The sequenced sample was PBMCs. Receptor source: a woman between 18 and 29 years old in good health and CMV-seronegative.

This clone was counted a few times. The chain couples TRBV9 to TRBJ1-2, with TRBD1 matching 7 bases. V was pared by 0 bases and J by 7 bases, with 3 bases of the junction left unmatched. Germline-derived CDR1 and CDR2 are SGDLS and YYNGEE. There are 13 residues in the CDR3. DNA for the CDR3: TGTGCCAGCAGCGTAGCAGGGGGGCCTGGCTACACCTTC. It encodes CASSVAGGPGYTF.

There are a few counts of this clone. CDR3 in DNA: TGTGCCAGCAGTTTAGGGTATACCGGGAAATTTAACACTGAAGCTTTCTTT. Its translation: CASSLGYTGKFNTEAFF. The chain combines TRBV27 with TRBJ1-1; the D is unclear. CDR1 is MNHEY and CDR2 is SMNVEV in the germline V gene (reference sequence). The length of the CDR3 is 17 residues. The ends were cut back, 2 bases at V and 2 bases at J, with 18 bases in the middle.

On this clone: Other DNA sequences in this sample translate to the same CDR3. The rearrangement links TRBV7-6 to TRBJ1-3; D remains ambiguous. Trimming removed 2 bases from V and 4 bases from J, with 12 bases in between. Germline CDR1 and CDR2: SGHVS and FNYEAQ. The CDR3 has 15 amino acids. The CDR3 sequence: CASSLSGSSGNTIYF. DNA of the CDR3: TGTGCCAGCAGCTTATCGGGGTCTTCAGGAAACACCATATATTTT. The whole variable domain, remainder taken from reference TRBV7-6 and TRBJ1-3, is GAGVSQSPRYKVTKRGQDVALRCDPISGHVSLYWYRQALGQGPEFLTYFNYEAQQDKSGLPNDRFSAERPEGSISTLTIQRTEQRDSAMYRCASSLSGSSGNTIYFGEGSWLTVV.

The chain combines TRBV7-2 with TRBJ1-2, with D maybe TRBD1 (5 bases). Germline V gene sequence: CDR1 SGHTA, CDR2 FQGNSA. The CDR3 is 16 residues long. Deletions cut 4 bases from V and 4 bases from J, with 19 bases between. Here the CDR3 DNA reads TGTGCCAGCAGCTATATTGGGACGGGACTTTTCTATGGCTACACCTTC. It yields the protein CASSYIGTGLFYGYTF.

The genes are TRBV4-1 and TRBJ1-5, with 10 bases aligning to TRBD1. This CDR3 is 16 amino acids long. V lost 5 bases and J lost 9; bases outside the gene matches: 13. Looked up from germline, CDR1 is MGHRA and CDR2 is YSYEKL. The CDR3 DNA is TGCGCCAGCAGCACACCGGGACAGGGGCCTGCACGGCCCCAGCATTTT. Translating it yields CASSTPGQGPARPQHF.

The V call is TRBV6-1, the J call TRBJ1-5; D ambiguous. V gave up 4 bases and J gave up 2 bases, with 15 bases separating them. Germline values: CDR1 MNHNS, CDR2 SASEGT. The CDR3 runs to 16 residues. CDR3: CASSGSRKAGNQPQHF. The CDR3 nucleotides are TGTGCCAGCAGTGGTAGTCGTAAGGCGGGCAATCAGCCCCAGCATTTT.

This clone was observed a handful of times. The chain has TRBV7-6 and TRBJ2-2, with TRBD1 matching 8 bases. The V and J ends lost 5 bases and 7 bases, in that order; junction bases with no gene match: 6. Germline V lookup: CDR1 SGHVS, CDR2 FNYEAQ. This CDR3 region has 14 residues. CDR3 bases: TGTGCCAGCAGCCCGGACAGGGAAGACGGGGAGCTGTTTTTT. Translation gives CASSPDREDGELFF.

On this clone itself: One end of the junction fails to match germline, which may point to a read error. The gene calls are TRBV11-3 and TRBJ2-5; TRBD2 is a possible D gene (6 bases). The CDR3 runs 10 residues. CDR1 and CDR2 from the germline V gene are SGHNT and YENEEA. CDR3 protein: CGTGWETQYF. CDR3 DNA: TGCGGGACTGGCTGGGAGACCCAGTACTTC.

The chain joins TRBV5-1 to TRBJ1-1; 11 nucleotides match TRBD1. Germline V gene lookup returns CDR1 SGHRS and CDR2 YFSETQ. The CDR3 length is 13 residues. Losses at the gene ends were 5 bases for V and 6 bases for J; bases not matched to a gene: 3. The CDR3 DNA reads TGCGCCAGCAGTGGGGGACAGGGGGCTGAAGCTTTCTTT. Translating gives CASSGGQGAEAFF.

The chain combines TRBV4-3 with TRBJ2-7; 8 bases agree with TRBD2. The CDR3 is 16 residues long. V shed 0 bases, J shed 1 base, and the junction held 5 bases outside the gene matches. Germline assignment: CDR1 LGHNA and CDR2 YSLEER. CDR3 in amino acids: CASSQDDGGVSYEQYF. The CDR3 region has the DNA TGCGCCAGCAGCCAAGATGACGGGGGGGTGTCCTACGAGCAGTACTTC.

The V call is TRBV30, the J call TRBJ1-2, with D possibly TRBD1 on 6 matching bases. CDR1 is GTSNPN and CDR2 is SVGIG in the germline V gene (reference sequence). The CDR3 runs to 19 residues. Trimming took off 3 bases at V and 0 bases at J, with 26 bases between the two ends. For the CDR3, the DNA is TGTGCCTGGAGGAAAACTTTCTCCGGGACAAAGGGATCTAACTATGGCTACACCTTC. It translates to CAWRKTFSGTKGSNYGYTF.

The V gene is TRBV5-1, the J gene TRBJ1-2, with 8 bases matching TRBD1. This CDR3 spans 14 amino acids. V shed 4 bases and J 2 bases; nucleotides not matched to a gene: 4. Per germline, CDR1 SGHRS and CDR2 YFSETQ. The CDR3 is CASSQRQGNYGYTF. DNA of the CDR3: TGCGCCAGCAGCCAACGACAGGGGAACTATGGCTACACCTTC.

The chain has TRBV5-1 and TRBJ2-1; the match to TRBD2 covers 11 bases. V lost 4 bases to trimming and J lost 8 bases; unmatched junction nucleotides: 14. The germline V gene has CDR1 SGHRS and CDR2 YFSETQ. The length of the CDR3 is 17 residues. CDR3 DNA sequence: TGCGCCAGCAGCCCCTCACTAGCGGGAGTGAGCGGGGATGAGCAGTTCTTC. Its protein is CASSPSLAGVSGDEQFF. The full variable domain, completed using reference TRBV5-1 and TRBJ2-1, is KAGVTQTPRYLIKTRGQQVTLSCSPISGHRSVSWYQQTPGQGLQFLFEYFSETQRNKGNFPGRFSGRQFSNSRSEMNVSTLELGDSALYLCASSPSLAGVSGDEQFFGPGTRLTVL.

CDR3 protein: CASSFRLAGYEQYF. For the CDR3, the DNA is TGTGCCAGCAGCTTTCGACTAGCAGGTTACGAGCAGTACTTC. This rearrangement joins TRBV11-2 to TRBJ2-7; 7 nucleotides match TRBD2. V was pared by 3 bases and J by 4 bases, with 6 bases of the junction left unmatched. CDR3 length: 14 amino acids. Germline V CDR1 and CDR2: SGHAT, FQNNGV. The variable domain in full, completed from reference TRBV11-2 and TRBJ2-7, reads EAGVAQSPRYKIIEKRQSVAFWCNPISGHATLYWYQQILGQGPKLLIQFQNNGVVDDSQLPKDRFSAERLKGVDSTLKIQPAKLEDSAVYLCASSFRLAGYEQYFGPGTRLTVT.

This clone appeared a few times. CDR3 protein: CASSLGAGITYEQYF. CDR3 bases: TGTGCCAGCAGCTTAGGAGCAGGGATCACCTACGAGCAGTACTTC. The gene calls are TRBV7-9 and TRBJ2-7, with a tentative D call TRBD1 (5 bases). The CDR3 is made up of 15 amino acids. V lost 1 base and J 2 bases, leaving 12 bases between the germline ends. CDR1 and CDR2 (germline): SEHNR, FQNEAQ (reference sequence).

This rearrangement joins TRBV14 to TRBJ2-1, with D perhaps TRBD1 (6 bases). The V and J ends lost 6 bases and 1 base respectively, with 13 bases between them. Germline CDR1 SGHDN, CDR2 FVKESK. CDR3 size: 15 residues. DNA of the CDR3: TGTGCCAGCAGTAGGGGGAGTTGGTCCTACAATGAGCAGTTCTTC. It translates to CASSRGSWSYNEQFF.

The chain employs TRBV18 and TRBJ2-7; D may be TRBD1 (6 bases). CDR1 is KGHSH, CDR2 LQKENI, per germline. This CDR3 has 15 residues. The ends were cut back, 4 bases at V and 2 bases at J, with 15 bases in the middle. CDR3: CASSRTGTYTYEQYF. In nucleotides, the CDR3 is TGTGCCAGCTCACGGACCGGGACATATACCTACGAGCAGTACTTC.

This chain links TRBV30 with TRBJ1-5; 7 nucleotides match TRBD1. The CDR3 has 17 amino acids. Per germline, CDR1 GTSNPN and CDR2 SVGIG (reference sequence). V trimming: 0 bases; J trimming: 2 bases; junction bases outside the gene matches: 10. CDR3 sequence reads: CAWSVPQGVGGNQPQHF. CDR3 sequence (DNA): TGTGCCTGGAGTGTACCTCAGGGGGTTGGGGGCAATCAGCCCCAGCATTTT.

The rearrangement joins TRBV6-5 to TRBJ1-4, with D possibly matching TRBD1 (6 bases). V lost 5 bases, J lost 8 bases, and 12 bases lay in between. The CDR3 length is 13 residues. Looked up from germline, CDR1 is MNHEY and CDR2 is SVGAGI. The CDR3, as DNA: TGTGCCAGCAGTGAACAGGGAGAAGAAAAACTGTTTTTT. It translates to CASSEQGEEKLFF.

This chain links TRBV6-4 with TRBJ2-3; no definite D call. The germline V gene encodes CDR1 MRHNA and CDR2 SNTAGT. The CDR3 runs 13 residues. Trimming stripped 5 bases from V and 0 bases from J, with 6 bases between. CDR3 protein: CASSRSSTDTQYF. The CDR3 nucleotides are TGTGCCAGCAGTCGCAGTAGCACAGATACGCAGTATTTT.

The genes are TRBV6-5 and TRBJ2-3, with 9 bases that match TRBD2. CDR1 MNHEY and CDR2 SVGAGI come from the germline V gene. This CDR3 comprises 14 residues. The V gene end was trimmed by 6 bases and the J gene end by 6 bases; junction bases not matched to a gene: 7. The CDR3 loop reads CASRGLAPGDTQYF. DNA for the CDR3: TGTGCCAGCAGAGGACTAGCGCCCGGGGATACGCAGTATTTT.